This TCR beta chain was captured in a study of blood T cell repertoires in COVID-19. Study at large: PBMCs, B-cell-depleted T cells, or T cells provided the cDNA or gDNA that made up the material.

This clone was counted between two and nine times. Germline V gene data show CDR1 as WSHSY and CDR2 as SAAADI. CDR3 size: 14 residues. Trimming stripped 6 bases from V and 1 base from J, with 12 bases between. Authors' data handling: Nucleated cell counts were estimated from reference gene primer amplification. Clones were sequenced by immunoSEQ multiplex PCR, and TCRdb holds only the in-frame ones, with some missing. Clone size and the V and J calls come from that table; the DNA yielded D and trimming. The table lists about 65,000 clones, about 81% of them singletons. This receptor was identified in an elderly man with acute or convalescent COVID-19. The sample consisted of peripheral blood. The rearrangement uses TRBV10-2 and TRBJ1-1; D is possibly TRBD1 (5 bases). CDR3 residues: CASRGRQGNTEAFF. CDR3 coding DNA: TGCGCCAGCAGAGGCAGGCAGGGGAACACTGAAGCTTTCTTT.